This passage covers 12 T cell receptor beta chains from one sample sequenced in a study of shared clonotypes between healthy human individuals (dated by TCRdb to 2018 to 2020). Library generation was performed with the immunoSEQ multiplex PCR assay. The immuneACCESS repertoire file appears here via TCRdb, limited to in-frame rearrangements. These files lack a portion of the clones; in checked studies, under half of the deficit traces to unresolved V genes, and the cause of the others is not known. This sample comprises 2 million to 3 million clones, approximately 93% of them detected only once. The ten most abundant clones make up 0.36% of the sample. The sample was naive CD4+ T cells from PBMCs. What this sample's cell subset or site label stands for: CD45RA+ positively selected. Source of these receptors: a man between 18 and 35 years old in good health. Some clones in this sample may be carry-over from other donors' samples.

This clone has only one observation. This chain connects TRBV28 to TRBJ2-5, with a weak D call TRBD1 (6 bases). The V end lost 2 bases, the J end lost 4 bases, and 17 bases lay between the germline ends. CDR1 is MDHEN, CDR2 SYDVKM, per germline. The CDR3 loop spans 16 amino acids. CDR3 protein: CASSLVRGRGVETQYF. The CDR3 nucleotides read TGTGCCAGCAGTTTAGTTCGCGGCAGGGGAGTAGAGACCCAGTACTTC.

In DNA form, the CDR3 reads TGTGCCAGCAGCTTTTTTCGGGGCGTGAGACACGAGCAGTACTTC. Encoded protein: CASSFFRGVRHEQYF. The chain is built from TRBV28 and TRBJ2-7; tentatively, D is TRBD1 or TRBD2 (5 bases each). The CDR3 runs to 15 residues. The V and J ends lost 6 bases and 5 bases respectively, with 20 bases between them. Germline CDR1 MDHEN, CDR2 SYDVKM.

The chain has TRBV21-1 and TRBJ2-5; TRBD2 is the table's D call and was not checked against the DNA. TRBV21-1 is a pseudogene segment. The CDR3 runs 13 residues. CDR3 amino acids: CASPLNPLGTQYF. Written as DNA, the CDR3 is TGTGCCAGCCCTCTCAACCCCCTCGGGACCCAGTACTTC.

The chain has TRBV4-1 and TRBJ2-3, with unresolved D. The germline gives CDR1 MGHRA, CDR2 YSYEKL. CDR3 length: 15 amino acids. V was clipped by 1 base and J by 8 bases, with 16 bases between them. In nucleotides, the CDR3 is TGCGCCAGCAGCCAAGTGACCCCTGGGGTAGGTACGCAGTATTTT. Translation: CASSQVTPGVGTQYF.

In the case of this clone: Other nucleotide sequences from this sample produce the same CDR3. The chain couples TRBV7-9 to TRBJ2-7; the D gene could be TRBD1 or TRBD2 (6 bases each). Trimming cost V 5 bases and J 2 bases, with 13 bases left between them. CDR1 and CDR2 (germline): SEHNR, FQNEAQ (reference sequence). The CDR3 runs 14 residues. CDR3 DNA: TGTGCCAGCAGCCTCGGGGGACAAACCTACGAGCAGTACTTC. Its translation is CASSLGGQTYEQYF.

The chain recombines TRBV21-1 with TRBJ1-2; the tabulated D call, TRBD1, remains unverified against the DNA. TRBV21-1 is annotated as a pseudogene. This CDR3 region has 16 residues. The CDR3 DNA reads as TGTGCCAGCAGCAAAGCCCGGGACACAGGGACCGATGGCTACACCTTC. Amino acid sequence: CASSKARDTGTDGYTF.

The chain joins TRBV7-9 to TRBJ1-4; D gene uncertain. The V end was cut by 5 bases, the J end by 3 bases, with 16 bases between. The CDR3 loop spans 16 amino acids. From germline, CDR1 is SEHNR and CDR2 FQNEAQ (reference sequence). The CDR3 reads CASSRPGSGSNEKLFF. CDR3 nucleotide sequence: TGTGCCAGCAGCCGCCCTGGGAGCGGGTCTAATGAAAAACTGTTTTTT.

DNA of the CDR3: TGTGCCAGCAGTTCCCGGACCCGAACCCCTCAGCCCCAGCATTTT. This sequence encodes CASSSRTRTPQPQHF. The genes are TRBV28 and TRBJ1-5; D unclear. The CDR3 spans 15 residues. CDR1 is MDHEN and CDR2 is SYDVKM in the germline V gene. The V and J ends lost 4 bases and 6 bases respectively, with 16 bases between them. The full variable domain, its missing parts supplied by reference TRBV28 and TRBJ1-5, is DVKVTQSSRYLVKRTGEKVFLECVQDMDHENMFWYRQDPGLGLRLIYFSYDVKMKEKGDIPEGYSVSREKKERFSLILESASTNQTSMYLCASSSRTRTPQPQHFGDGTRLSIL.

The V gene is TRBV6-1, the J gene TRBJ2-7, with a tentative D call TRBD2 (6 bases). Germline V gene data show CDR1 as MNHNS and CDR2 as SASEGT. Trimming cost V 7 bases and J 2 bases, with 9 bases left between them. CDR3 size: 12 residues. The CDR3 DNA reads TGTGCCAGCAAGGGACTTGCCTACGAGCAGTACTTC. It codes for CASKGLAYEQYF.

As for this clone: The identical CDR3 is also encoded by other nucleotide sequences in the sample. Here the CDR3 reads CASSLAGSGETQYF. Written as DNA, the CDR3 is TGTGCCAGCAGCTTAGCCGGGAGTGGAGAGACCCAGTACTTC. This rearrangement joins TRBV7-2 to TRBJ2-5, with D possibly being TRBD2 (6 bases). In germline, CDR1 is SGHTA, CDR2 FQGNSA. The CDR3 totals 14 residues. V was cut by 0 bases and J by 4 bases, with 9 bases left in between.

The V call is TRBV7-9, the J call TRBJ2-2, with D tentatively TRBD1 (6 bases). V lost 5 bases, J lost 5 bases, and 15 bases lay in between. CDR1 and CDR2 from the germline V gene are SEHNR and FQNEAQ (reference sequence). The CDR3 is 15 amino acids. This CDR3 is CASSPGLGATGELFF. CDR3 nucleotide sequence: TGTGCCAGCAGCCCAGGTTTGGGGGCGACCGGGGAGCTGTTTTTT.

Of note for this clone: The sample contains more than one DNA sequence encoding this CDR3. The genes are TRBV9 and TRBJ2-6; D call uncertain. Trimming left V 0 bases short and J 1 base short, with 5 bases between. In germline, CDR1 is SGDLS, CDR2 YYNGEE. The CDR3 length is 15 residues. The CDR3 loop reads CASSVGASGANVLTF. CDR3 nucleotides: TGTGCCAGCAGCGTAGGAGCTTCTGGGGCCAACGTCCTGACTTTC.